The 2 T cell receptor beta chains in this list originate from one sample, sequenced in a study of T cells in localized non-small cell lung cancer. Profiling relied on immunoSEQ multiplex PCR, and the TCRdb table lists in-frame clones only, not all of them. The table records about 990 clones, approximately 24% of them present only once. Specimen: normal lung tissue next to the tumor, collected before any cancer treatment. The receptors originated from a woman aged 35-75 years with stage III lung adenocarcinoma.

The chain has TRBV12-5 and TRBJ1-3; D unresolved. The CDR3 has 15 residues. The ends were cut back, 3 bases at V and 3 bases at J, with 12 bases in the middle. Germline CDR1 is LGHNT and CDR2 is FRNRAP. CDR3 protein: CASGFDVKLGNTIYF. In nucleotides, the CDR3 is TGTGCTAGTGGTTTCGACGTGAAACTTGGAAACACCATATATTTT. Complete variable domain (other parts from reference TRBV12-5 and TRBJ1-3): DARVTQTPRHKVTEMGQEVTMRCQPILGHNTVFWYRQTMMQGLELLAYFRNRAPLDDSGMPKDRFSAEMPDATLATLKIQPSEPRDSAVYFCASGFDVKLGNTIYFGEGSWLTVV.

The V call is TRBV5-1, the J call TRBJ2-7, with 8 bases aligning to TRBD1. The CDR3 runs to 15 residues. Germline CDR1 and CDR2: SGHRS and YFSETQ. V lost 4 bases, J lost 11 bases, and 17 bases stayed unmatched. CDR3 in DNA: TGCGCCAGCAGCCTGGGCCAGGGGGCGCTTGGGGAGGAGTACTTC. Amino acids: CASSLGQGALGEEYF.